A single sample is the source of the 31 T cell receptor beta chains below, sequenced in a study of blood T cell repertoires in COVID-19. Using immunoSEQ multiplex PCR, the repertoire was profiled, and TCRdb retains in-frame clones only, with some absent. The table records 190,000 or so clones, around 82% of them present only once. Material for sequencing was peripheral blood. The receptors stem from a man over 45 with active or convalescent COVID-19.

The chain has TRBV30 and TRBJ1-6; D unresolved. This CDR3 has 14 residues. Per the germline V gene, CDR1 is GTSNPN and CDR2 is SVGIG (reference sequence). Trimming removed 8 bases from V and 3 bases from J, with 14 bases in between. DNA of the CDR3: TGTGCCGTTGACTGGCTCCGCTATAATTCACCCCTCCACTTT. It encodes CAVDWLRYNSPLHF.

V is TRBV14 and J is TRBJ2-7, with 8 bases that match TRBD1. Unmatched junction bases numbered 6, after V lost 6 bases and J lost 5 bases. Germline lookup yields CDR1 SGHDN and CDR2 FVKESK. CDR3 length equals 13 residues. Written as DNA, the CDR3 is TGTGCCAGCAGGTGGACAGGGAGCAACGAGCAGTACTTC. Translation: CASRWTGSNEQYF.

V is TRBV20-1 and J is TRBJ1-5, with TRBD1 identical over 8 bases. Germline V lookup: CDR1 DFQATT, CDR2 SNEGSKA (reference sequence). V lost 4 bases and J lost 5; bases outside the gene matches: 7. This CDR3 has 14 residues. In DNA, the CDR3 is TGCAGTGCTAATGATAACAGGGGGTATCAGCCCCAGCATTTT. This sequence encodes CSANDNRGYQPQHF.

The genes are TRBV4-1 and TRBJ2-5; possible D gene TRBD1, 6 bases. V dropped 4 bases and J dropped 4 bases, with 16 bases sitting between them. There are 15 residues in the CDR3. Germline assignment: CDR1 MGHRA and CDR2 YSYEKL. CDR3 nucleotide sequence: TGCGCCAGCAGCCGCTCCGGGGCCAGGGGAGAGACCCAGTACTTC. Protein product: CASSRSGARGETQYF.

J is TRBJ1-1 and V is TRBV11-2; D may be TRBD1 (5 bases). Germline CDR1 reads SGHAT; CDR2 reads FQNNGV. The ends were cut back, 8 bases at V and 5 bases at J, with 12 bases in the middle. The CDR3 loop spans 12 amino acids. The CDR3 nucleotides read TGTGCCAGCGTCAATGGGGGGACTGAAGCTTTCTTT. Translation gives CASVNGGTEAFF.

This rearrangement joins TRBV28 to TRBJ1-3; 7 positions agree with TRBD1. The junction had 3 bases not matched to a gene; V was cut back by 6 bases and J by 7 bases. The CDR3 is made up of 12 amino acids. The germline CDR1 and CDR2 sequences are MDHEN and SYDVKM. Written as DNA, the CDR3 is TGTGCCAGCAGCTTCAGGGGGAACACCATATATTTT. Its translation: CASSFRGNTIYF.

V gene TRBV7-3 combines with J gene TRBJ2-3; TRBD2 matches 7 bases. The CDR3 is 14 residues long. CDR1 SGHTA and CDR2 FQGTGA come from the germline V gene. Trimming removed 5 bases from V and 2 bases from J; junction bases left unmatched: 4. CDR3 DNA sequence: TGTGCCAGCAGCCCTAGCGGAAACACAGATACGCAGTATTTT. Translation gives CASSPSGNTDTQYF.

With respect to this clone: Relative to the germline gene, one junction end is altered; a read error may explain this. V and J are TRBV6-1 and TRBJ2-3, with D perhaps assigned TRBD1 or TRBD2 (5 bases each). The CDR3 spans 12 residues. Germline CDR1 and CDR2: MNHNS and SASEGT. The CDR3: CASREGERTQYF. The CDR3 DNA sequence: TGTGCCAGCAGGGAAGGGGAGAGAACGCAGTATTTT.

This sequence joins TRBV28 and TRBJ2-1; the match to TRBD2 covers 9 bases. This CDR3 is built from 16 residues. From germline, CDR1 is MDHEN and CDR2 SYDVKM. Trimming removed 7 bases from V and 4 bases from J; junction bases left unmatched: 11. The CDR3 nucleotides read TGTGCCAGCACCCCAGGGGAGACTAGCGGATACAATGAGCAGTTCTTC. Translated, it gives CASTPGETSGYNEQFF.

The genes are TRBV5-4 and TRBJ2-3; 8 nucleotides agree with TRBD2. Trimming cost V 1 base and J 4 bases; bases outside gene matches: 5. CDR3 length: 15 residues. Germline V CDR1 and CDR2: SGHNT, YYREEE (reference sequence). CDR3 in amino acids: CASSLSGLASDTQYF. CDR3 coding DNA: TGTGCCAGCAGCTTGTCCGGACTAGCATCAGATACGCAGTATTTT.

The rearrangement uses TRBV28 and TRBJ1-5; 9 bases are a match to TRBD1. The germline V gene has CDR1 MDHEN and CDR2 SYDVKM. V was clipped by 4 bases and J by 5 bases; unmatched bases: 6. This CDR3 comprises 15 residues. Here the CDR3 DNA reads TGTGCCAGCAGTTCCCCGGGACAGGGTTATCAGCCCCAGCATTTT. Protein: CASSSPGQGYQPQHF.

The chain combines TRBV18 with TRBJ2-2; the match to TRBD1 covers 9 bases. V shed 3 bases and J 7 bases; nucleotides not matched to a gene: 6. The CDR3 spans 15 residues. CDR1 and CDR2 (germline): KGHSH, LQKENI. The CDR3 coding sequence is TGTGCCAGCTCACCCGGACAGGGGCGTATCGGGGAGCTGTTTTTT. Protein: CASSPGQGRIGELFF.

This clone was detected once. J is TRBJ1-1 and V is TRBV6-5; D is undetermined. The CDR3 contains 13 residues. The V end lost 10 bases, the J end lost 5 bases, and 17 bases lay between the germline ends. Per the germline V gene, CDR1 is MNHEY and CDR2 is SVGAGI. CDR3 in DNA: TGTGCCACTAGAAGTGTGGTACGGACTGAAGCTTTCTTT. This translates into CATRSVVRTEAFF.

This clone was found a few times. The chain has TRBV24-1 and TRBJ2-7; 9 bases are shared with TRBD1. The J segment lost 0 bases and the V segment lost 8 bases, leaving 19 bases of the junction unmatched. The CDR3 is 19 amino acids. The germline gives CDR1 KGHDR, CDR2 SFDVKD. CDR3 sequence: CATTHTGTGFYGASYEQYF. DNA for the CDR3: TGTGCCACCACTCATACCGGGACAGGGTTTTATGGCGCCTCCTACGAGCAGTACTTC.

The J gene is TRBJ1-1, the V gene TRBV2; TRBD1 is a possible D gene (5 bases). V gave up 9 bases and J gave up 1 base, with 24 bases separating them. CDR1 is SNHLY and CDR2 is FYNNEI in the germline V gene. This CDR3 contains 17 residues. The CDR3 DNA reads as TGTGCCAGTACCCCCGGTTGGGCAGCGGGGGGGAACACTGAAGCTTTCTTT. Its protein product is CASTPGWAAGGNTEAFF.

This clone appeared a single time. The chain combines TRBV28 with TRBJ2-2, with 9 bases identical to TRBD2. The CDR3 contains 16 residues. Per the germline V gene, CDR1 is MDHEN and CDR2 is SYDVKM. Trimming took 2 bases from V and 3 from J; bases not matched to a gene: 4. The CDR3 loop reads CASSLGGRADTGELFF. The CDR3 DNA reads TGTGCCAGCAGTTTAGGCGGGAGGGCCGACACCGGGGAGCTGTTTTTT.

The chain couples TRBV19 to TRBJ1-5; possibly TRBD1 for D (5 bases). The CDR3 loop spans 15 amino acids. V was cut by 6 bases and J by 2 bases, with 14 bases left in between. Germline CDR1 reads LNHDA; CDR2 reads SQIVND (reference sequence). For the CDR3, the DNA is TGTGCCAGTAGCAAAGCGGGACGAGGCAATCAGCCCCAGCATTTT. Protein product: CASSKAGRGNQPQHF.

V and J are TRBV5-1 and TRBJ2-1, with 10 bases aligning to TRBD1. The CDR3 loop spans 14 amino acids. Germline lookup yields CDR1 SGHRS and CDR2 YFSETQ. V lost 5 bases to trimming and J lost 3 bases; unmatched junction nucleotides: 2. The CDR3 sequence is CASRGTGDYNEQFF. In nucleotides, the CDR3 is TGCGCCAGCAGAGGGACAGGGGACTACAATGAGCAGTTCTTC.

V and J are TRBV5-1 and TRBJ2-1; the match to TRBD1 covers 7 bases. Trimming cost V 2 bases and J 5 bases; bases outside gene matches: 13. CDR3 size: 17 residues. Germline CDR1 SGHRS, CDR2 YFSETQ. CDR3 sequence (DNA): TGCGCCAGCAGCTTTCCCGGGTACGGGACAGCCGACAATGAGCAGTTCTTC. Translation: CASSFPGYGTADNEQFF. The variable domain in full, with the rest retrieved from reference TRBV5-1 and TRBJ2-1, is KAGVTQTPRYLIKTRGQQVTLSCSPISGHRSVSWYQQTPGQGLQFLFEYFSETQRNKGNFPGRFSGRQFSNSRSEMNVSTLELGDSALYLCASSFPGYGTADNEQFFGPGTRLTVL.

The chain is built from TRBV24-1 and TRBJ2-3, with 7 bases fitting TRBD1. J lost 5 bases, V lost 3 bases, and 13 bases had no gene match. This CDR3 spans 17 amino acids. Germline V gene data show CDR1 as KGHDR and CDR2 as SFDVKD. CDR3 loop: CATSDRTGNRVRDTQYF. DNA for the CDR3: TGTGCCACCAGTGATCGGACAGGCAATAGGGTGAGAGATACGCAGTATTTT.

The chain is built from TRBV30 and TRBJ1-2; 7 nucleotides align to TRBD1. V lost 2 bases, J lost 8 bases, and 8 bases stayed unmatched. This CDR3 comprises 13 residues. Germline V lookup: CDR1 GTSNPN, CDR2 SVGIG (reference sequence). Here the CDR3 reads CAWSPTGFYGYTF. CDR3 coding DNA: TGTGCCTGGAGTCCGACAGGGTTTTACGGCTACACCTTC.

The count of this clone is one. This sequence joins TRBV7-6 and TRBJ1-2; perhaps TRBD1 as D (5 bases). The CDR3 runs to 16 residues. CDR1 is SGHVS, CDR2 FNYEAQ, per germline. Deletions cut 0 bases from V and 5 bases from J, with 16 bases between. The CDR3 nucleotides read TGTGCCAGCAGCTTAGCTGCCGCGGGGGGAGCTTATGGCTACACCTTC. It is translated as CASSLAAAGGAYGYTF. Using reference TRBV7-6 and TRBJ1-2 for the parts outside the CDR3, the full variable domain is GAGVSQSPRYKVTKRGQDVALRCDPISGHVSLYWYRQALGQGPEFLTYFNYEAQQDKSGLPNDRFSAERPEGSISTLTIQRTEQRDSAMYRCASSLAAAGGAYGYTFGSGTRLTVV.

This chain joins TRBV6-2 or TRBV6-3 and TRBJ1-5, with a weak D call TRBD1 (6 bases). CDR3 length: 15 residues. Trimming shortened V by 4 bases and J by 3 bases, and 13 bases separated the two germline ends. The germline gives CDR1 MNHEY, CDR2 SVGEGT. The CDR3 DNA follows: TGTGCCAGCAGTTCCCTGACAGGTCTCAATCAGCCCCAGCATTTT. This sequence encodes CASSSLTGLNQPQHF.

V and J are TRBV6-2 or TRBV6-3 and TRBJ2-6, with TRBD1 matching over 7 bases. Germline loops: CDR1 MNHEY, CDR2 SVGEGT. Losses at the gene ends were 5 bases for V and 4 bases for J; bases not matched to a gene: 8. The CDR3 loop spans 16 amino acids. As DNA, the CDR3 is TGTGCCAGCAGTATCAGAGGACAGGCCGGGGCCAACGTCCTGACTTTC. Amino acid sequence: CASSIRGQAGANVLTF.

The J gene is TRBJ2-3, the V gene TRBV13, with 8 bases matching TRBD2. This CDR3 is 15 amino acids long. Trimming cost V 3 bases and J 1 base; bases outside gene matches: 3. Germline CDR1 reads PRHDT; CDR2 reads FYEKMQ (reference sequence). CDR3 sequence (DNA): TGTGCCAGCAGCTTGGTGACTAGCGGCACAGATACGCAGTATTTT. Translating gives CASSLVTSGTDTQYF.

V gene TRBV7-9 combines with J gene TRBJ1-1; D is unclear. The V and J ends lost 5 bases and 0 bases respectively, with 22 bases between them. CDR1 is SEHNR, CDR2 FQNEAQ, per germline (reference sequence). The CDR3 totals 18 residues. The CDR3 loop reads CASSPTPRQQRLNTEAFF. CDR3 coding DNA: TGTGCCAGCAGCCCAACCCCACGGCAGCAGCGATTGAACACTGAAGCTTTCTTT.

This sequence joins TRBV5-1 and TRBJ2-1; TRBD2 agrees at 8 bases. The trim removed 4 bases at V and 6 bases at J, leaving 12 bases unmatched. CDR1 and CDR2 from the germline V gene are SGHRS and YFSETQ. The CDR3 runs to 16 residues. CDR3 nucleotide sequence: TGCGCCAGCAGCGACCCGGGACTAGGGGGTCCCAATGAGCAGTTCTTC. It codes for CASSDPGLGGPNEQFF.

The chain combines TRBV4-1 with TRBJ1-2; D might be TRBD1 (6 bases). The germline V gene has CDR1 MGHRA and CDR2 YSYEKL. The CDR3 loop spans 15 amino acids. V lost 1 base and J 5 bases, leaving 14 bases between the germline ends. This CDR3 reads CASSQVRGGQYGYTF. CDR3 DNA sequence: TGCGCCAGCAGCCAAGTCAGGGGCGGTCAATATGGCTACACCTTC.

The V and J genes are TRBV9 and TRBJ1-5, with D hard to call. The CDR3 runs to 15 residues. Trimming took off 0 bases at V and 7 bases at J, with 14 bases between the two ends. Germline loops: CDR1 SGDLS, CDR2 YYNGEE. The CDR3 DNA follows: TGTGCCAGCAGCGTAGCCCTCAGGAGGGTACAGCCCCAGCATTTT. Its protein is CASSVALRRVQPQHF.

This clone was seen a handful of times. The chain couples TRBV10-2 to TRBJ1-1; tentative D call: TRBD1 (6 bases). CDR1 is WSHSY and CDR2 is SAAADI in the germline V gene. The CDR3 runs to 14 residues. V was clipped by 7 bases and J by 5 bases, with 17 bases between them. Here the CDR3 DNA reads TGCGCCAGCAACTACGGGGGGGGCGGGACTGAAGCTTTCTTT. It encodes CASNYGGGGTEAFF.

The V gene is TRBV7-8, the J gene TRBJ2-3; D remains unclear. This CDR3 has 14 residues. From germline, CDR1 is SGHVS and CDR2 FQNEAQ. The V gene lost 8 bases and the J gene lost 1 base, with 13 bases spanning the gap. CDR3 protein: CASALAKRTDTQYF. In nucleotides, the CDR3 is TGTGCCAGCGCCCTTGCGAAACGCACAGATACGCAGTATTTT.